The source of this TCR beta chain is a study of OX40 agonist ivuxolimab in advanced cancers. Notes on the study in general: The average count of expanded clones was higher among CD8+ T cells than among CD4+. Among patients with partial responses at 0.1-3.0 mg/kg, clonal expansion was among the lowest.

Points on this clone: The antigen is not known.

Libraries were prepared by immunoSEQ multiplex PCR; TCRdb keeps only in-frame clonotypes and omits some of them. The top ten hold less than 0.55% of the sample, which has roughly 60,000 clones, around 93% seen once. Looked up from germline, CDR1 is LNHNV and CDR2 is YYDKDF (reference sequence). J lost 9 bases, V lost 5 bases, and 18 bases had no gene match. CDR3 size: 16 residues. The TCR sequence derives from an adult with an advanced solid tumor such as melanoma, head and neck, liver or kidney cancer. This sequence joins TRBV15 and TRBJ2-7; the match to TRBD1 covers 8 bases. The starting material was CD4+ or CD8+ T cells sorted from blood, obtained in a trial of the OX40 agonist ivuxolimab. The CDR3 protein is CATSSEPGQVHRGQYF. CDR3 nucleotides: TGTGCCACCAGCTCGGAACCGGGACAGGTCCATCGCGGGCAGTACTTC.